This entry features one T cell receptor (beta chain) sequence. V was trimmed by 1 base and J by 0 bases, leaving 12 bases between them. Germline loops: CDR1 SGHAT, CDR2 FQNNGV. This CDR3 is built from 16 residues. The entry originates in a study of shared T cell receptors in the human thymus. Clones were read by immunoSEQ multiplex PCR, and TCRdb kept only the in-frame ones, dropping some. The sample carries some 700,000 clones, approximately 83% recorded once. These data also featured in a second study, about human thymus T cells. That source adds: In corrective heart surgery, resections were taken, and these provided the thymus tissue. Gene usage (both V and J) appeared biased in thymic and blood repertoires.

The TCR was taken from a girl under three years old with a congenital heart defect. This chain connects TRBV11-2 to TRBJ1-1; D call uncertain. The sequencing input was thymocytes. The CDR3 loop is CASSLVGVRLNTEAFF. Written as DNA, the CDR3 is TGTGCCAGCAGCTTAGTCGGGGTCAGGCTGAACACTGAAGCTTTCTTT.